The 26 T cell receptor beta chains presented below share a single source sample, sequenced in a study of cytomegalovirus exposure and HLA in healthy donors. PCR employed 60 Vbeta and 13 Jbeta primers. The repertoire was sequenced with immunoSEQ multiplex PCR; TCRdb's copy has only in-frame clones and lacks some. There are 150,000 to 200,000 clones in the sample; 81% occur only once, and around 2% lies in the top ten. The sequencing input was PBMCs. These receptors were collected from a man younger than 30 in good health and CMV-seronegative.

The genes are TRBV5-4 and TRBJ2-7; 8 nucleotides line up with TRBD1. V trimming: 0 bases; J trimming: 5 bases; junction bases outside the gene matches: 1. The CDR3 has 13 amino acids. Germline loops: CDR1 SGHNT, CDR2 YYREEE (reference sequence). The CDR3 bases are TGTGCCAGCAGCTTGGTGACAGGGGACGAGCAGTACTTC. It yields the protein CASSLVTGDEQYF.

V and J are TRBV28 and TRBJ2-5; possible D gene TRBD1, 5 bases. CDR1 and CDR2 from the germline V gene are MDHEN and SYDVKM. The CDR3 is 17 amino acids. Deletions cut 3 bases from V and 2 bases from J, with 19 bases between. This chain's CDR3 is CASSFFRSIGEQETQYF. DNA of the CDR3: TGTGCCAGCAGTTTTTTTAGGAGCATAGGGGAACAAGAGACCCAGTACTTC.

The rearrangement joins TRBV6-5 to TRBJ2-7; TRBD2 agrees at 9 bases. V lost 2 bases to trimming and J lost 3 bases; unmatched junction nucleotides: 2. The CDR3 has 14 residues. Germline CDR1 and CDR2: MNHEY and SVGAGI. The CDR3 DNA reads as TGTGCCAGCAGTTACGGGACTAGCTTCTACGAGCAGTACTTC. As protein: CASSYGTSFYEQYF.

The chain uses TRBV6-4 and TRBJ2-2; D is unresolved. There are 18 residues in the CDR3. From germline, CDR1 is MRHNA and CDR2 SNTAGT. Trimming left V 0 bases short and J 0 bases short, with 14 bases between. The CDR3 spells CASSDSFGQAANTGELFF. CDR3 DNA: TGTGCCAGCAGTGACTCTTTTGGTCAGGCTGCGAACACCGGGGAGCTGTTTTTT.

The rearrangement links TRBV21-1 to TRBJ2-1; TRBD2, the D gene given by the table, was not confirmed from the DNA. TRBV21-1 is a recognized pseudogene. There are 15 residues in the CDR3. DNA for the CDR3: TGTGCCAGCAGCCCTCGCCCTCCCCGTAGAACCGAGCAGTTCTTC. Protein product: CASSPRPPRRTEQFF.

This rearrangement joins TRBV5-4 to TRBJ2-2, with a tentative D call TRBD1 (6 bases). V shed 2 bases and J shed 5 bases, with 16 bases lying between them. The CDR3 spans 16 residues. Germline V CDR1 and CDR2: SGHNT, YYREEE (reference sequence). The CDR3 spells CASSLYRDTLTGELFF. The CDR3 nucleotides are TGTGCCAGCAGCTTATACCGGGACACGCTTACCGGGGAGCTGTTTTTT. The full variable domain, completed using reference TRBV5-4 and TRBJ2-2, is ETGVTQSPTHLIKTRGQQVTLRCSSQSGHNTVSWYQQALGQGPQFIFQYYREEENGRGNFPPRFSGLQFPNYSSELNVNALELDDSALYLCASSLYRDTLTGELFFGEGSRLTVL.

The V call is TRBV4-3, the J call TRBJ2-7; the match to TRBD2 covers 9 bases. V shed 1 base and J 5 bases; nucleotides not matched to a gene: 9. The CDR3 covers 16 residues. CDR1 LGHNA and CDR2 YSLEER come from the germline V gene. CDR3 region: CASSQGGGGFPHEQYF. CDR3 DNA: TGCGCCAGCAGCCAAGGCGGGGGGGGATTCCCCCACGAGCAGTACTTC.

The chain is built from TRBV7-9 and TRBJ1-1; D gene unclear. This CDR3 contains 14 residues. Germline V lookup: CDR1 SEHNR, CDR2 FQNEAQ (reference sequence). The V end was cut by 5 bases, the J end by 3 bases, with 13 bases between. The CDR3 sequence: CASSVGDADTEAFF. CDR3 in DNA: TGTGCCAGCAGCGTAGGAGACGCGGACACTGAAGCTTTCTTT.

V usage is TRBV6-1 and J usage is TRBJ2-7; no firm D call. Germline CDR1 and CDR2: MNHNS and SASEGT. This CDR3 has 17 residues. Trimming took off 2 bases at V and 0 bases at J, with 17 bases between the two ends. The CDR3 loop is CASSELIQFLSSYEQYF. The CDR3 DNA sequence: TGTGCCAGCAGTGAATTAATCCAGTTTTTATCCTCCTACGAGCAGTACTTC.

V gene TRBV7-9 combines with J gene TRBJ1-1; D unresolved. The CDR3 contains 14 residues. From germline, CDR1 is SEHNR and CDR2 FQNEAQ (reference sequence). Trimming removed 5 bases from V and 6 bases from J, with 16 bases in between. CDR3 loop: CASSPVRVGAEAFF. As DNA, the CDR3 is TGTGCCAGCAGCCCCGTACGGGTAGGCGCTGAAGCTTTCTTT. The full variable domain, rest sourced from reference TRBV7-9 and TRBJ1-1, is DTGVSQNPRHKITKRGQNVTFRCDPISEHNRLYWYRQTLGQGPEFLTYFQNEAQLEKSRLLSDRFSAERPKGSFSTLEIQRTEQGDSAMYLCASSPVRVGAEAFFGQGTRLTVV.

The chain combines TRBV7-6 with TRBJ1-6; TRBD1 aligns across 9 bases. The CDR3 has 14 amino acids. Germline CDR1 and CDR2: SGHVS and FNYEAQ. V dropped 5 bases and J dropped 7; count of bases not matched to a gene: 3. The CDR3 DNA sequence: TGTGCCAGCAGCATCACAGGGGGCAATTCACCCCTCCACTTT. Its protein product is CASSITGGNSPLHF.

V usage is TRBV21-1 and J usage is TRBJ2-2; TRBD2, the D gene given by the table, was not confirmed from the DNA. TRBV21-1 represents a pseudogene. This CDR3 comprises 18 residues. CDR3 sequence: CASRPRGIAGGNTGELFF. The CDR3, as DNA: TGTGCCAGCCGGCCCAGGGGGATAGCGGGAGGCAACACCGGGGAGCTGTTTTTT.

This clone was found a few times. The chain uses TRBV7-2 and TRBJ2-1; 10 bases align to TRBD2. This CDR3 has 16 residues. CDR1 is SGHTA, CDR2 FQGNSA, per germline. Unmatched junction bases numbered 9, after V lost 5 bases and J lost 5 bases. As DNA, the CDR3 is TGTGCCAGCAGCCCACTTTCTAGCGGGAGTCACAATGAGCAGTTCTTC. Encoded protein: CASSPLSSGSHNEQFF.

This rearrangement joins TRBV12-5 to TRBJ2-7; TRBD2 aligns across 11 bases. CDR3 length: 15 residues. The germline gives CDR1 LGHNT, CDR2 FRNRAP. V lost 3 bases and J lost 3; bases outside the gene matches: 4. The CDR3 bases are TGTGCTAGTGGTTTCAGACTAGCGGGATTCTACGAGCAGTACTTC. Residues: CASGFRLAGFYEQYF.

V usage is TRBV18 and J usage is TRBJ2-7, with 7 nucleotides matching TRBD1. The J segment lost 1 base and the V segment lost 4 bases, leaving 4 bases of the junction unmatched. From germline, CDR1 is KGHSH and CDR2 LQKENI. The CDR3 is 14 amino acids. CDR3 in DNA: TGTGCCAGCTCACTACAGGGGATGTCCTACGAGCAGTACTTC. Its protein product is CASSLQGMSYEQYF.

The chain couples TRBV7-2 to TRBJ2-7; the match to TRBD2 covers 8 bases. This CDR3 is 14 amino acids long. Per germline, CDR1 SGHTA and CDR2 FQGNSA. After removal of 3 bases from V and 4 bases from J, the junction contained 5 bases not matched to a gene. CDR3 bases: TGTGCCAGCAGCTTTCCGGGAGGGTCATACGAGCAGTACTTC. Translation gives CASSFPGGSYEQYF. The full variable domain, completed using reference TRBV7-2 and TRBJ2-7, is GAGVSQSPSNKVTEKGKDVELRCDPISGHTALYWYRQSLGQGLEFLIYFQGNSAPDKSGLPSDRFSAERTGGSVSTLTIQRTQQEDSAVYLCASSFPGGSYEQYFGPGTRLTVT.

The rearrangement links TRBV7-9 to TRBJ2-1, with D possibly TRBD2 on 6 matching bases. Trimming took off 5 bases at V and 8 bases at J, with 19 bases between the two ends. CDR1 and CDR2 (germline): SEHNR, FQNEAQ (reference sequence). The CDR3 extends over 15 amino acids. CDR3 residues: CASSGSGDRRDEQFF. CDR3 in DNA: TGTGCCAGCAGCGGTAGTGGGGATAGGAGGGATGAGCAGTTCTTC.

V gene TRBV6-6 combines with J gene TRBJ2-3; D unresolved. Trimming removed 2 bases at V and 0 bases at J, with 9 bases between. Germline CDR1 MNHNY, CDR2 SVGAGI (reference sequence). CDR3 size: 15 residues. CDR3 sequence: CASSYRTPSTDTQYF. The CDR3 coding sequence is TGTGCCAGCAGTTACAGAACTCCTAGCACAGATACGCAGTATTTT.

Only one count was recorded for this clone. This chain uses TRBV5-5 with TRBJ2-5; the D gene is possibly TRBD2 (6 bases). The germline V gene has CDR1 SGHKS and CDR2 YYEKEE (reference sequence). The CDR3 is 12 residues long. Trimming removed 4 bases at V and 11 bases at J, with 15 bases between. The CDR3 here is CASSLGTPWQYF. The DNA for the CDR3 is TGTGCCAGCAGCCTGGGGACTCCGTGGCAGTACTTC. The complete variable domain, with remaining parts taken from reference TRBV5-5 and TRBJ2-5, reads DAGVTQSPTHLIKTRGQQVTLRCSPISGHKSVSWYQQVLGQGPQFIFQYYEKEERGRGNFPDRFSARQFPNYSSELNVNALLLGDSALYLCASSLGTPWQYFGPGTRLLVL.

The chain is built from TRBV5-1 and TRBJ2-1; D is perhaps TRBD2 (6 bases). V gave up 2 bases and J gave up 10 bases, with 13 bases separating them. Germline-derived CDR1 and CDR2 are SGHRS and YFSETQ. CDR3 size: 13 residues. The chain's CDR3 is CASSFSASGEQFF. Here the CDR3 DNA reads TGCGCCAGCAGCTTCTCAGCGAGCGGGGAGCAGTTCTTC.

This clone was detected only a few times. This sequence joins TRBV6-6 and TRBJ2-7; D is perhaps TRBD1 (5 bases). The germline V gene has CDR1 MNHNY and CDR2 SVGAGI (reference sequence). The V and J ends lost 4 bases and 5 bases respectively, with 12 bases between them. CDR3 length: 13 amino acids. This CDR3 reads CASSFQIGDEQYF. In DNA, the CDR3 is TGTGCCAGCAGTTTCCAAATAGGGGACGAGCAGTACTTC.

The chain couples TRBV18 to TRBJ2-5, with D possibly TRBD1 on 8 matching bases. There are 17 residues in the CDR3. Trimming took off 5 bases at V and 0 bases at J, with 19 bases between the two ends. From germline, CDR1 is KGHSH and CDR2 LQKENI. The CDR3: CASSTTAGQVDQETQYF. The CDR3 coding sequence is TGTGCCAGCTCAACAACAGCGGGACAGGTCGACCAAGAGACCCAGTACTTC.

CDR3 amino acids: CASGGSSNYGYTF. The CDR3 coding sequence is TGTGCCAGCGGGGGGTCATCTAACTATGGCTACACCTTC. The chain links TRBV7-9 to TRBJ1-2; perhaps TRBD1 as D (5 bases). The CDR3 consists of 13 residues. V shed 8 bases and J shed 0 bases, with 10 bases lying between them. CDR1 and CDR2 from the germline V gene are SEHNR and FQNEAQ (reference sequence).

The rearrangement links TRBV7-9 to TRBJ2-5; maybe TRBD2 (6 bases). Per the germline V gene, CDR1 is SEHNR and CDR2 is FQNEAQ (reference sequence). Trimming pared 3 bases from V and 5 bases from J, leaving 16 bases between. The CDR3 totals 15 residues. The CDR3 spells CASSLGGGAGETQYF. The CDR3 DNA sequence: TGTGCCAGCAGCTTGGGCGGCGGGGCGGGGGAGACCCAGTACTTC. Combining the CDR3 with reference TRBV7-9 and TRBJ2-5 gives the whole variable domain DTGVSQNPRHKITKRGQNVTFRCDPISEHNRLYWYRQTLGQGPEFLTYFQNEAQLEKSRLLSDRFSAERPKGSFSTLEIQRTEQGDSAMYLCASSLGGGAGETQYFGPGTRLLVL.

The gene calls are TRBV5-1 and TRBJ2-1, with unresolved D. CDR1 SGHRS and CDR2 YFSETQ come from the germline V gene. The CDR3 consists of 12 residues. V lost 4 bases and J 3 bases, leaving 5 bases between the germline ends. This chain's CDR3 is CASSADYNEQFF. The CDR3 DNA is TGCGCCAGCAGCGCGGACTACAATGAGCAGTTCTTC.

This clone was counted a few times. This sequence joins TRBV4-1 and TRBJ2-5; 14 bases match TRBD2. The CDR3 runs 16 residues. With 4 bases clipped from V and 5 bases from J, the junction kept 6 bases outside the gene matches. CDR1 MGHRA and CDR2 YSYEKL come from the germline V gene. The chain's CDR3 is CASSRRLAGGRETQYF. In DNA, the CDR3 is TGCGCCAGCAGCCGCCGACTAGCGGGGGGGCGGGAGACCCAGTACTTC.